The rows below give T cell receptor beta chains drawn from one sample of a study of T cells after yellow fever vaccination. TCRdb reanalysed the 5' RACE reads using MiXCR and keeps one entry per CDR3 protein. The sample records 320,000 or so distinct CDR3 sequences, about 8.3% being singletons. The sequences come from PBMCs, collected about 49 days after the first yellow fever vaccination. These receptors were obtained from a young man who received the YFV17D yellow fever vaccine. The CDR3 runs from the conserved cysteine through the conserved F or W. The D gene is left open where the match is weak. Clone size is shown for a subset of rows, as once, few, many or a class of expanded clone.

.,TRBV20-1,TRBJ1-2,.,TGCAGTGCTAGAGGGGGGACCTATGGCTACACCTTC,CSARGGTYGYTF
.,TRBV23-1,TRBJ2-2,.,TGCGCCAGCAGAGAGGTCGGGGAGCTGTTTTTT,CASREVGELFF
few,TRBV5-1,TRBJ2-4,TRBD1,TGCGCCAGCAGCCCAATACAGGGGTCGTCCAAAAACATTCAGTACTTC,CASSPIQGSSKNIQYF
few,TRBV9,TRBJ2-3,.,TGTGCCAGCAGCGTTGTCCCGGGCGGGGATACGCAGTATTTT,CASSVVPGGDTQYF
.,TRBV5-1,TRBJ2-5,.,TGCGCCAGCAGCTTTTCGACAGGAGACATGACCCAGTACTTC,CASSFSTGDMTQYF
many,TRBV6-2/TRBV6-3,TRBJ2-5,.,TGTGCCAGCGCCGCATCGGAGGAGACCCAGTACTTC,CASAASEETQYF
.,TRBV7-9,TRBJ1-3,.,TGTGCCAGCAGCCTCAACGCGAACTCTGGAAACACCATATATTTT,CASSLNANSGNTIYF
few,TRBV5-4,TRBJ2-5,.,TGTGCCAGCAGCACCCGAGCCCGGGGCGATGAGACCCAGTACTTC,CASSTRARGDETQYF
many,TRBV19,TRBJ2-1,.,TGTGCCAGTAGTGTCGGGACACTACTTACGCAGTTCTTC,CASSVGTLLTQFF
few,TRBV14,TRBJ1-2,.,TGTGCCAGCAGCCAAGATGGGTCGGATCCGAGCTACACCTTC,CASSQDGSDPSYTF
.,TRBV5-5,TRBJ2-3,.,TGTGCCAGCAGCTTGGATGGCCGACCCCCAGATACGCAGTATTTT,CASSLDGRPPDTQYF
.,TRBV10-3,TRBJ1-2,TRBD1,TGTGCCATCAGTGAGATACAGGGGAGAAACTATGGCTACACCTTC,CAISEIQGRNYGYTF
few,TRBV7-2,TRBJ1-5,TRBD1,TGTGCCAGCAGCTTGTTAGGGACAGTTAACAATCAGCCCCAGCATTTT,CASSLLGTVNNQPQHF
.,TRBV7-2,TRBJ2-5,TRBD1,TGTGCCAGCAGGGGAGGGACAGGGGAGGAGACCCAGTACTTC,CASRGGTGEETQYF
few,TRBV5-6,TRBJ2-6,.,TGTGCCAGCAGCTTGAGGTCAGGAACTGGGGCCAACGTCCTGACTTTC,CASSLRSGTGANVLTF
.,TRBV20-1,TRBJ2-3,.,TGCAGTGCTAGGGTTAGCGGCCGCGTGGGAGATACGCAGTATTTT,CSARVSGRVGDTQYF
few,TRBV7-2,TRBJ1-2,TRBD1,TGTGCCAGCAGCCCCCGGACAGGGGGCTCGGTCTATGGCTACACCTTC,CASSPRTGGSVYGYTF
.,TRBV27,TRBJ1-2,TRBD1,TGTGCCAGCAGTCCAGGGACAGGGGGGATAAACTATGGCTACACCTTC,CASSPGTGGINYGYTF
many,TRBV7-2,TRBJ2-7,.,TGTGCCAGCAGCCTCCAGGGGAGTACCTACGAGCAGTACTTC,CASSLQGSTYEQYF
.,TRBV2,TRBJ1-3,.,TGTGCCAGCAGTTCACAGGGAACTGGAAACACCATATATTTT,CASSSQGTGNTIYF
.,TRBV10-3,TRBJ1-2,.,TGTGCCATCAGTGAGTCGGAGAGGCCTTATGGCTACACCTTC,CAISESERPYGYTF
many,TRBV7-6,TRBJ1-6,.,TGTGCCAGCAGCTTAGCTACGGATTCACCCCTCCACTTT,CASSLATDSPLHF
.,TRBV4-1,TRBJ2-3,.,TGCGCCAGCAGCCAAGTGGGCAGAACGAAGTTGGGAACAGATACGCAGTATTTT,CASSQVGRTKLGTDTQYF
few,TRBV5-1,TRBJ1-1,TRBD1,TGCGCCAGCAGCCAACGACAGGGGAACACTGAAGCTTTCTTT,CASSQRQGNTEAFF
few,TRBV12-3/TRBV12-4,TRBJ2-3,.,TGTGCCAGCAGCCGGACAGAGTCCACAGATACGCAGTATTTT,CASSRTESTDTQYF
few,TRBV5-1,TRBJ1-5,TRBD1,TGCGCCAGCAGCTCGGGGACAGGGATGGAGAAAAATCAGCCCCAGCATTTT,CASSSGTGMEKNQPQHF
few,TRBV7-9,TRBJ1-5,.,TGTGCCAGCAGCCCAGGGCTTTCTCAGCCCCAGCATTTT,CASSPGLSQPQHF
few,TRBV7-2,TRBJ2-2,TRBD1,TGTGCCAGCAGCGGACAGGGTACCGGGGAGCTGTTTTTT,CASSGQGTGELFF
.,TRBV6-2/TRBV6-3,TRBJ2-3,.,TGTGCCAGCAGTTACGCTCTGGATACGCAGTATTTT,CASSYALDTQYF
few,TRBV20-1,TRBJ1-2,.,TGCAGTGCTAGATTTCCTGGGGCCTCAAGCTATGGCTACACCTTC,CSARFPGASSYGYTF
many,TRBV5-1,TRBJ1-6,TRBD1,TGCGCCAGCAGCTCCTGGACAGGATATAATTCACCCCTCCACTTT,CASSSWTGYNSPLHF
few,TRBV6-4,TRBJ2-1,.,TGTGCCAGCGGGAGAAACAATGAGCAGTTCTTC,CASGRNNEQFF
.,TRBV20-1,TRBJ2-1,TRBD2,TGCAGTGCTGCCGGGACTAGCGTCCTCGGGGGACAGTTCTTC,CSAAGTSVLGGQFF
.,TRBV12-3/TRBV12-4,TRBJ1-6,.,TGTGCCAGCAGCAAAAGACGGGAGAGCTCCTATAATTCACCCCTCCACTTT,CASSKRRESSYNSPLHF
few,TRBV7-2,TRBJ1-1,.,TGTGCCAGCAGCTTAGCGCTAATTTGGTCCCCGGGTTCGGGGCTCACTGAAGCTTTCTTT,CASSLALIWSPGSGLTEAFF
few,TRBV28,TRBJ1-6,.,TGTGCCAGCAGTTCCCGGGGCTCCTATAATTCACCCCTCCACTTT,CASSSRGSYNSPLHF
many,TRBV7-7,TRBJ2-5,.,TGTGCTAGCAGCTTAGCGCGGAGCCAAGAGACCCAGTACTTC,CASSLARSQETQYF
.,TRBV6-1,TRBJ2-4,TRBD1,TGTGCCAGCAGTCCCCGCAGGGGGGCCAAAAACATTCAGTACTTC,CASSPRRGAKNIQYF